This TCR beta chain comes out of a study of cytomegalovirus exposure and HLA in healthy donors (dated by TCRdb to 2016 to 2017). Describing the broader study: According to an earlier analysis of 450 to 650 of the donors, some 180 million T cells yielded some 110 million unique TCR beta sequences and approximately 300 Gb of sequence data. Roughly five DR-DQ haplotypes were treated as single units for association and clustering because of strong linkage in the cohort. Of the 398 genotyped donors, roughly 85% fell in the genetic ancestry cluster associated with self-reported Caucasian donors. The aim of the study was to test whether cataloging public T cell receptors could identify signatures of past pathogen exposure. A separate validation cohort of about 110 different subjects was used in addition to the roughly 640-subject first cohort. Every discovery cohort repertoire had been produced on one sequencing platform. To predict cytomegalovirus infection status, the study brought together high-throughput TCR immunosequencing, statistical association of individual TCRs with disease status, and machine learning. Alongside the repertoire data, information on donor age, sex, ethnicity and CMV serostatus was compiled. About 280 gigabases of sequencing data and tens of millions of unique TCR sequences were included in an early release covering roughly 600 HLA-typed donors. The T cell repertoires of several hundred subjects were profiled by immunosequencing and related to cytomegalovirus serostatus. The number of typed donors differed by locus: about 629-630 for A, B, C, DRB1 and DQB1; 522 for DQA1; 606 for DPA1; and some 470 for DPB1. In a later genetic analysis, genome-wide SNP genotypes for about three fifths of the 666 donors were used, and that subset was treated as a discovery cohort. Among under 450 genotyped donors of the cohort, an average of around 240,000 unique TCR beta nucleotide sequences were sequenced per donor, roughly 20% of them non-productive. Rather than using new phenotypic data, the later analysis identified candidate immune exposures from TCR beta sequences and from how often those sequences occurred across donors. A later analysis re-analyzed previously published TCR beta repertoires from hundreds of donors and added high-resolution HLA genotyping to study TCR occurrence patterns. An earlier analysis of approximately 580 of the donors used high-throughput TCR beta sequencing to judge whether each TCR beta V gene segment behaved as functional or pseudogenic. HLA typing covered class I and class II loci at four-digit resolution. Overall results and qualifications from the work: When HLA alleles, especially DR and DQ, strongly co-occurred, attributing TCR associations to individual alleles was difficult. The classifier was reported to diagnose cytomegalovirus status with high specificity and sensitivity in both the original cohort and the validation cohort. A further reported finding was that TCR beta sequences accurately predicted the HLA-A and HLA-B alleles for most subjects in the first cohort. In a later analysis, most CMV-associated TCR beta chains were found to appear HLA-restricted, with HLA associations seemingly driven largely by CMV exposure. In this cohort, only TCR beta chains were sequenced, and detectable features were limited by the absence of alpha or paired-chain data. The authors suggested that the approach could potentially be extended to other disease states and immunological phenotypes. CMV serostatus was the only immune exposure information available for the cohort. An earlier analysis of 587 of the donors showed that most TCR beta V segments appeared in productive rearrangements either about 87% or about 30% of the time, which broadly matched IMGT annotations. Linkage disequilibrium might explain the correlated functional status among segregating V segments, but an unknown experimental factor could not be excluded. Because HLA typing was missing for some donors at each locus, association tests included only the typed subset. A cluster of highly shared sequence variants was judged likely to represent a technical artifact of the sequencing pipeline. A later analysis found that TCR association rates varied across HLA loci, with DRB1 alleles showing the most associated TCRs and HLA-C alleles the fewest. V-gene and J-gene trimming of TCR beta chains was associated with a missense DCLRE1C variant in a later genetic analysis, and the association was replicated in an independent cohort. Presence/absence analyses assumed roughly uniform sequencing depth across donors, an assumption that may not hold. Some 15 rarely observed V segments, including chromosome 9 orphons, were excluded from the earlier analysis of approximately 500 of the donors because counts were too low. The study listed 164 TCR beta chains as associated with cytomegalovirus. In a later analysis, HLA-associated TCR beta chains showed more clonal expansion and lower generation probabilities than non-associated chains that were equally common. Compared with the roughly 700-donor mean, donors in an Asian-associated ancestry cluster had fewer N-insertions in productive TCRs, according to a later genetic analysis. In vitro tests confirmed that a few of the cytomegalovirus-associated TCR beta chains recognize cytomegalovirus antigens. According to a later analysis, parvovirus B19, influenza, CMV and Epstein-Barr virus appeared linked to several top co-occurrence clusters. Specific HLA alleles were associated with roughly 16,000 TCR beta sequences at a false discovery rate of 0.05 in a later analysis. Most TCR sequences were seen in very few donors, while some public TCRs were found in many individuals.

A note on this clone: Its antigen remains unidentified. Base qualities are not recorded, but no much larger clone differs from it by a single base. Other DNA sequences from this sample encode an identical CDR3 as well.

The cohort comprised some 680 healthy bone marrow donors. At the time of sampling, every cohort member was nominally healthy, though immune exposures that went unrecorded were likely present. The donor tested CMV seronegative, placing the donor among the 350 to 400 seronegative members of the cohort. A peripheral blood sample was collected from each donor, and TCR beta sequencing was performed on peripheral blood mononuclear cells. Genomic DNA was extracted from the blood cell samples with the Qiagen DNeasy Blood Extraction Kit. The library was built by means of the immunoSEQ multiplex PCR assay. For the multiplex PCR, a mixture combining 60 forward primers for TCR Vbeta segments and 13 reverse primers for TCR Jbeta segments was used. The CDR3 region of rearranged TCR beta genes was amplified from genomic DNA with a multiplex PCR assay. Amplified TCR beta libraries were sequenced as 87-base-pair reads on the Illumina HiSeq System. The original pipeline was this. Across the 600 to 700 repertoires, a later analysis counted tens of millions of unique TCR beta chains, 8.5 million to 12 million of which were shared by at least two donors. Raw reads were error-corrected and collapsed into unique sequences with a nearest-neighbor algorithm that merged closely related sequences to remove PCR and sequencing errors. Alignment of CDR3 sequences to IMGT reference sequences was used to assign V, D and J gene segments. For a sequence to be retained, a match of at least six nucleotides to both a V gene segment and a J gene segment was required. Rearrangements were called productive when the CDR3 lacked stop codons and stayed in frame with V and J; all others were non-productive. CDR3 was defined by IMGT convention, running from the second conserved V-encoded cysteine to the conserved J-encoded phenylalanine. The earlier analysis of approximately 590 of the donors excluded any sequence lacking an unambiguous match to a single V gene segment. In an earlier analysis of 587 of the donors, V segments were called functional above 56.7% productive rearrangements and were called segregating when the between-donor standard deviation exceeded 5%. A statistical classification framework was built for diagnosing cytomegalovirus status from the catalog of TCR beta chain sequences. In a later analysis, V and J genes were assigned by comparing TCR nucleotide sequences against IMGT/GENE-DB human TR gene sequences. A later analysis assigned CDR3 sequences and most-parsimonious VDJ recombination scenarios with the TCRdist pipeline. In a later analysis, each TCR beta chain was defined by its CDR3 amino acid sequence together with its V-gene family, and reads lacking a unique V-gene family were excluded. A later analysis removed over 500 highly shared, low-generation-probability nucleotide sequences to deal with suspected cross-contamination and a sequencing artifact. In a later analysis, a clonal expansion index for each public chain was calculated from normalized within-repertoire ranks of inferred template counts. In a later analysis, generation probabilities were computed using a VDJ recombination model fitted to out-of-frame rearrangements, and the results were checked against IGoR. In a later analysis, TCR-TCR, TCR-HLA and TCR-CMV co-occurrence was scored with hypergeometric tests, and a repertoire-size bias correction was applied to TCR pairs. False discovery rates were estimated in a later analysis by permuting HLA or CMV assignments 20 times. In a later analysis, co-occurring TCRs were grouped using DBSCAN, and TCRdist sequence similarity was added for clustering within HLA-allele-positive subsets. Co-occurrence clustering excluded repertoires with fewer than 30,000 or more than 120,000 public chains, plus five with anomalous nucleotide sharing. In its TCRdb copy, this immuneACCESS table keeps in-frame sequences only and misses some clones. Where compared with another copy, unresolved V genes explain less than half of these, and the others have no known cause. Clone size and the V and J calls come from that table; the DNA yielded D and trimming. The sample table records around 100,000 clones; 67% of these occur just once. Approximately 2.3% of the sample goes to the ten largest clones.

The sequencing sample was made of PBMCs. This clonotype was sampled from a man aged 25-45 years in good health and CMV-seronegative.

The nucleotide sequence reads TGCGCCAGCAGCCCAACAGGGGCTGGGGCCAACGTCCTGACTTTC. Its translation reads: CASSPTGAGANVLTF. The sequence joins TRBV5-1 to TRBJ2-6; 7 central nucleotides agree with TRBD1. From a lookup of the germline V gene, CDR1 and CDR2 are SGHRS and YFSETQ. Reading from cysteine to phenylalanine, the CDR3 counts 15 amino acids. Just the 45-base CDR3 DNA is kept, in frame starting at base 1. After removal of 4 bases from V and 2 bases from J, the junction retains 3 bases not matched to a gene.